This T cell receptor beta chain was sequenced for a study of shared clonotypes between healthy human individuals. Study context: There were three CD4 naive, three CD4 memory, two CD8 naive and one CD8 memory plates per donor.

Assay: immunoSEQ multiplex PCR; the TCRdb copy retains only in-frame clones and omits some. The profile shows about 1,800,000 clones, over 85% of them singletons. Details on this clone: As yet, its antigen is unknown.

CD45RO negativity and positive selection for CCR7 defined naive CD8 cells, a population that excluded terminally differentiated effector memory CD45RA+ cells. The germline gives CDR1 LNHDA, CDR2 SQIVND (reference sequence). V lost 10 bases and J lost 7, with 19 bases in between. The CDR3 is 14 amino acids. Study-level results: Naive subsets, compared against memory subsets, generally had larger estimated richness values. Tissues were not sampled, only blood, and their repertoires likely differ.

Sequencing input: naive CD8+ T cells sorted from blood. The J gene is TRBJ2-2, the V gene TRBV19; TRBD1 is a possible D gene (6 bases). The sequence was obtained from a man aged 18 to 29 in good health. CDR3 sequence: CATRTAPEGGELFF. CDR3 DNA: TGTGCCACCCGGACAGCGCCGGAAGGCGGGGAGCTGTTTTTT. Together with reference TRBV19 and TRBJ2-2, the CDR3 gives the full variable domain: DGGITQSPKYLFRKEGQNVTLSCEQNLNHDAMYWYRQDPGQGLRLIYYSQIVNDFQKGDIAEGYSVSREKKESFPLTVTSAQKNPTAFYLCATRTAPEGGELFFGEGSRLTVL.